This T cell receptor (beta chain) derives from a study of T cell responses to AZD1222 COVID-19 vaccine. Germline CDR1 and CDR2: SGHRS and YFSETQ. Between the trimmed V and J ends, which lost 0 bases and 4 bases, there was a span of 7 bases. The CDR3 loop spans 13 amino acids. Comments on this clone: Other DNA sequences within the sample encode an identical CDR3.

Sequencing was performed with immunoSEQ multiplex PCR; in TCRdb, only in-frame clones are kept and a portion is missing. The table has approximately 170,000 clones, around 90% seen once; the top ten hold over 1%. This specimen consisted of peripheral blood, obtained 28 days after the second AZD1222 dose. The chain uses TRBV5-1 and TRBJ1-1; D perhaps matches TRBD1 (5 bases). This receptor was identified in an adult who received the AZD1222 COVID-19 vaccine. CDR3 bases: TGCGCCAGCAGCTTGGAGAGGGGCACTGAAGCTTTCTTT. Its protein product is CASSLERGTEAFF. Complete variable domain (other parts from reference TRBV5-1 and TRBJ1-1): KAGVTQTPRYLIKTRGQQVTLSCSPISGHRSVSWYQQTPGQGLQFLFEYFSETQRNKGNFPGRFSGRQFSNSRSEMNVSTLELGDSALYLCASSLERGTEAFFGQGTRLTVV.